The sequence of this T cell receptor (beta chain) was determined in a study of blood T cell repertoires in COVID-19. Overall study context: PBMCs, B-cell-depleted T cells, or T cells provided the cDNA or gDNA that made up the material.

V trimming: 6 bases; J trimming: 0 bases; junction bases outside the gene matches: 7. This CDR3 has 19 amino acids. Germline V lookup: CDR1 WNHNN, CDR2 SYGVQD (reference sequence). As handled by the study authors: Reference gene primer amplification in the assay estimated nucleated cell counts. TCRdb's copy holds only in-frame clones and misses some; the assay was immunoSEQ multiplex PCR. V, J and clone size were drawn from that table, and D and trimming were deduced from the DNA. The table includes 300,000 to 350,000 clones, 70% to 90% detected once. Material for sequencing was peripheral blood. The chain employs TRBV10-1 and TRBJ2-2, with 16 bases fitting TRBD2. The TCR sequence derives from a woman aged 25 to 39 with COVID-19, enrolled during active disease. Written as DNA, the CDR3 is TGCGCCAGCAGCGATACGGGACTAGCGGGGGGGTCGAACACCGGGGAGCTGTTTTTT. Protein: CASSDTGLAGGSNTGELFF.